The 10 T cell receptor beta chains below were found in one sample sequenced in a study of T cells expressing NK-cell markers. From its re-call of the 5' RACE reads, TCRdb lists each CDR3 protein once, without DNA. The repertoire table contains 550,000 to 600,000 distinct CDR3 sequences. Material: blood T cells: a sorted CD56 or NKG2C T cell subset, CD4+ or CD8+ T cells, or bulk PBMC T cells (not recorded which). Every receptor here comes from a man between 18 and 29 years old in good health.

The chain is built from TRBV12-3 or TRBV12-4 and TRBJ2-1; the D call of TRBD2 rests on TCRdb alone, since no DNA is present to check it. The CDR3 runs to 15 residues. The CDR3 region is CASSLPRDWLGEQFF.

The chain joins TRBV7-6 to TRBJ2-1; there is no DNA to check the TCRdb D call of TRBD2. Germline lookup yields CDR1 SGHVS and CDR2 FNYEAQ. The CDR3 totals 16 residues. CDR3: CASSLGTSGAYNEQFF.

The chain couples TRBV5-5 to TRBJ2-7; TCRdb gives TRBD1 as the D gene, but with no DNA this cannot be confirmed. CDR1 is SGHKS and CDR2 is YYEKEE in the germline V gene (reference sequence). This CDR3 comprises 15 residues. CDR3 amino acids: CASSQTGTGPHEQYF.

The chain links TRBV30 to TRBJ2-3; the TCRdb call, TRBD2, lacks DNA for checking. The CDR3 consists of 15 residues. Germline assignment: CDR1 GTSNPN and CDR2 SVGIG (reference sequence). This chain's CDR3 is CAWSQGGTDTDTQYF.

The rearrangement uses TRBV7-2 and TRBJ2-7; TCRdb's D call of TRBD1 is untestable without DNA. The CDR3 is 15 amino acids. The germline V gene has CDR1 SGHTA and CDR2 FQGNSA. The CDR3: CASSLGGSTSGEQYF.

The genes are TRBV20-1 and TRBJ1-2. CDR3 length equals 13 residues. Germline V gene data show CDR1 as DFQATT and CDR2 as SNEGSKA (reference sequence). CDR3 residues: CSAIADSNYGYTF.

CDR3 residues: CASTQEGSAKNIQYF. The chain employs TRBV12-3 or TRBV12-4 and TRBJ2-4; the D call from TCRdb, TRBD2, cannot be confirmed without DNA. The CDR3 sequence is 15 residues long.

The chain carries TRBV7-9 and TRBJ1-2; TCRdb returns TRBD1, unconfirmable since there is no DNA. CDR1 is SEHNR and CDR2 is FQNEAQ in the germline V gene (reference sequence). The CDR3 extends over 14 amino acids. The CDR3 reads CASSLEGTPEGYTF. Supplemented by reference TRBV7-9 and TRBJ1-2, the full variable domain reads DTGVSQNPRHKITKRGQNVTFRCDPISEHNRLYWYRQTLGQGPEFLTYFQNEAQLEKSRLLSDRFSAERPKGSFSTLEIQRTEQGDSAMYLCASSLEGTPEGYTFGSGTRLTVV.

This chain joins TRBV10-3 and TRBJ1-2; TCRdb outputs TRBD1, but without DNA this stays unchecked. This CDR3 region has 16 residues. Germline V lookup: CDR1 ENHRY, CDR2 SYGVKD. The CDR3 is CAISEGRHRGNYGYTF.

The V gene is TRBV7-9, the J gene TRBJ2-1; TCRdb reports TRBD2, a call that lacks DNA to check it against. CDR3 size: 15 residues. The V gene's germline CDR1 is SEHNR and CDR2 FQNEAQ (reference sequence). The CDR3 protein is CASSLARRGSNEQFF.